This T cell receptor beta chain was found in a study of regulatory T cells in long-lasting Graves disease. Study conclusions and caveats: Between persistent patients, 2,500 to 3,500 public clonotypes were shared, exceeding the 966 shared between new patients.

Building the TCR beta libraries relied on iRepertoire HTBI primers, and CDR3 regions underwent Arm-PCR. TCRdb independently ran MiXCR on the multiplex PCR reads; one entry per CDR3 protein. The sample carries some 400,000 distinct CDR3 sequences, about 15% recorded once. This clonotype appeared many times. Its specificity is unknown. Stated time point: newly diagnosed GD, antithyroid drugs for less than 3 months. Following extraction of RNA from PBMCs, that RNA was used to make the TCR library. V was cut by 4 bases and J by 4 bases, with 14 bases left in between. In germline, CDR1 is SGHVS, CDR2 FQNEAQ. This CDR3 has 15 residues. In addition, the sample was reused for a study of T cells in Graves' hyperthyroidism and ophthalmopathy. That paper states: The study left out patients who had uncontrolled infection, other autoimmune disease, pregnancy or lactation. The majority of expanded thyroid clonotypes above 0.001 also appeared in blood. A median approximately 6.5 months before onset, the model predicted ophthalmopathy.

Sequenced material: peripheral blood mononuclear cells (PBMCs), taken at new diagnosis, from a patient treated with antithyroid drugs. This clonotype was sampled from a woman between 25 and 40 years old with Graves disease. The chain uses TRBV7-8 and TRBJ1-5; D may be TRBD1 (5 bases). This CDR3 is CASSSEPGRNQPQHF. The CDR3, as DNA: TGTGCCAGCAGCTCGGAGCCGGGACGGAATCAGCCCCAGCATTTT.